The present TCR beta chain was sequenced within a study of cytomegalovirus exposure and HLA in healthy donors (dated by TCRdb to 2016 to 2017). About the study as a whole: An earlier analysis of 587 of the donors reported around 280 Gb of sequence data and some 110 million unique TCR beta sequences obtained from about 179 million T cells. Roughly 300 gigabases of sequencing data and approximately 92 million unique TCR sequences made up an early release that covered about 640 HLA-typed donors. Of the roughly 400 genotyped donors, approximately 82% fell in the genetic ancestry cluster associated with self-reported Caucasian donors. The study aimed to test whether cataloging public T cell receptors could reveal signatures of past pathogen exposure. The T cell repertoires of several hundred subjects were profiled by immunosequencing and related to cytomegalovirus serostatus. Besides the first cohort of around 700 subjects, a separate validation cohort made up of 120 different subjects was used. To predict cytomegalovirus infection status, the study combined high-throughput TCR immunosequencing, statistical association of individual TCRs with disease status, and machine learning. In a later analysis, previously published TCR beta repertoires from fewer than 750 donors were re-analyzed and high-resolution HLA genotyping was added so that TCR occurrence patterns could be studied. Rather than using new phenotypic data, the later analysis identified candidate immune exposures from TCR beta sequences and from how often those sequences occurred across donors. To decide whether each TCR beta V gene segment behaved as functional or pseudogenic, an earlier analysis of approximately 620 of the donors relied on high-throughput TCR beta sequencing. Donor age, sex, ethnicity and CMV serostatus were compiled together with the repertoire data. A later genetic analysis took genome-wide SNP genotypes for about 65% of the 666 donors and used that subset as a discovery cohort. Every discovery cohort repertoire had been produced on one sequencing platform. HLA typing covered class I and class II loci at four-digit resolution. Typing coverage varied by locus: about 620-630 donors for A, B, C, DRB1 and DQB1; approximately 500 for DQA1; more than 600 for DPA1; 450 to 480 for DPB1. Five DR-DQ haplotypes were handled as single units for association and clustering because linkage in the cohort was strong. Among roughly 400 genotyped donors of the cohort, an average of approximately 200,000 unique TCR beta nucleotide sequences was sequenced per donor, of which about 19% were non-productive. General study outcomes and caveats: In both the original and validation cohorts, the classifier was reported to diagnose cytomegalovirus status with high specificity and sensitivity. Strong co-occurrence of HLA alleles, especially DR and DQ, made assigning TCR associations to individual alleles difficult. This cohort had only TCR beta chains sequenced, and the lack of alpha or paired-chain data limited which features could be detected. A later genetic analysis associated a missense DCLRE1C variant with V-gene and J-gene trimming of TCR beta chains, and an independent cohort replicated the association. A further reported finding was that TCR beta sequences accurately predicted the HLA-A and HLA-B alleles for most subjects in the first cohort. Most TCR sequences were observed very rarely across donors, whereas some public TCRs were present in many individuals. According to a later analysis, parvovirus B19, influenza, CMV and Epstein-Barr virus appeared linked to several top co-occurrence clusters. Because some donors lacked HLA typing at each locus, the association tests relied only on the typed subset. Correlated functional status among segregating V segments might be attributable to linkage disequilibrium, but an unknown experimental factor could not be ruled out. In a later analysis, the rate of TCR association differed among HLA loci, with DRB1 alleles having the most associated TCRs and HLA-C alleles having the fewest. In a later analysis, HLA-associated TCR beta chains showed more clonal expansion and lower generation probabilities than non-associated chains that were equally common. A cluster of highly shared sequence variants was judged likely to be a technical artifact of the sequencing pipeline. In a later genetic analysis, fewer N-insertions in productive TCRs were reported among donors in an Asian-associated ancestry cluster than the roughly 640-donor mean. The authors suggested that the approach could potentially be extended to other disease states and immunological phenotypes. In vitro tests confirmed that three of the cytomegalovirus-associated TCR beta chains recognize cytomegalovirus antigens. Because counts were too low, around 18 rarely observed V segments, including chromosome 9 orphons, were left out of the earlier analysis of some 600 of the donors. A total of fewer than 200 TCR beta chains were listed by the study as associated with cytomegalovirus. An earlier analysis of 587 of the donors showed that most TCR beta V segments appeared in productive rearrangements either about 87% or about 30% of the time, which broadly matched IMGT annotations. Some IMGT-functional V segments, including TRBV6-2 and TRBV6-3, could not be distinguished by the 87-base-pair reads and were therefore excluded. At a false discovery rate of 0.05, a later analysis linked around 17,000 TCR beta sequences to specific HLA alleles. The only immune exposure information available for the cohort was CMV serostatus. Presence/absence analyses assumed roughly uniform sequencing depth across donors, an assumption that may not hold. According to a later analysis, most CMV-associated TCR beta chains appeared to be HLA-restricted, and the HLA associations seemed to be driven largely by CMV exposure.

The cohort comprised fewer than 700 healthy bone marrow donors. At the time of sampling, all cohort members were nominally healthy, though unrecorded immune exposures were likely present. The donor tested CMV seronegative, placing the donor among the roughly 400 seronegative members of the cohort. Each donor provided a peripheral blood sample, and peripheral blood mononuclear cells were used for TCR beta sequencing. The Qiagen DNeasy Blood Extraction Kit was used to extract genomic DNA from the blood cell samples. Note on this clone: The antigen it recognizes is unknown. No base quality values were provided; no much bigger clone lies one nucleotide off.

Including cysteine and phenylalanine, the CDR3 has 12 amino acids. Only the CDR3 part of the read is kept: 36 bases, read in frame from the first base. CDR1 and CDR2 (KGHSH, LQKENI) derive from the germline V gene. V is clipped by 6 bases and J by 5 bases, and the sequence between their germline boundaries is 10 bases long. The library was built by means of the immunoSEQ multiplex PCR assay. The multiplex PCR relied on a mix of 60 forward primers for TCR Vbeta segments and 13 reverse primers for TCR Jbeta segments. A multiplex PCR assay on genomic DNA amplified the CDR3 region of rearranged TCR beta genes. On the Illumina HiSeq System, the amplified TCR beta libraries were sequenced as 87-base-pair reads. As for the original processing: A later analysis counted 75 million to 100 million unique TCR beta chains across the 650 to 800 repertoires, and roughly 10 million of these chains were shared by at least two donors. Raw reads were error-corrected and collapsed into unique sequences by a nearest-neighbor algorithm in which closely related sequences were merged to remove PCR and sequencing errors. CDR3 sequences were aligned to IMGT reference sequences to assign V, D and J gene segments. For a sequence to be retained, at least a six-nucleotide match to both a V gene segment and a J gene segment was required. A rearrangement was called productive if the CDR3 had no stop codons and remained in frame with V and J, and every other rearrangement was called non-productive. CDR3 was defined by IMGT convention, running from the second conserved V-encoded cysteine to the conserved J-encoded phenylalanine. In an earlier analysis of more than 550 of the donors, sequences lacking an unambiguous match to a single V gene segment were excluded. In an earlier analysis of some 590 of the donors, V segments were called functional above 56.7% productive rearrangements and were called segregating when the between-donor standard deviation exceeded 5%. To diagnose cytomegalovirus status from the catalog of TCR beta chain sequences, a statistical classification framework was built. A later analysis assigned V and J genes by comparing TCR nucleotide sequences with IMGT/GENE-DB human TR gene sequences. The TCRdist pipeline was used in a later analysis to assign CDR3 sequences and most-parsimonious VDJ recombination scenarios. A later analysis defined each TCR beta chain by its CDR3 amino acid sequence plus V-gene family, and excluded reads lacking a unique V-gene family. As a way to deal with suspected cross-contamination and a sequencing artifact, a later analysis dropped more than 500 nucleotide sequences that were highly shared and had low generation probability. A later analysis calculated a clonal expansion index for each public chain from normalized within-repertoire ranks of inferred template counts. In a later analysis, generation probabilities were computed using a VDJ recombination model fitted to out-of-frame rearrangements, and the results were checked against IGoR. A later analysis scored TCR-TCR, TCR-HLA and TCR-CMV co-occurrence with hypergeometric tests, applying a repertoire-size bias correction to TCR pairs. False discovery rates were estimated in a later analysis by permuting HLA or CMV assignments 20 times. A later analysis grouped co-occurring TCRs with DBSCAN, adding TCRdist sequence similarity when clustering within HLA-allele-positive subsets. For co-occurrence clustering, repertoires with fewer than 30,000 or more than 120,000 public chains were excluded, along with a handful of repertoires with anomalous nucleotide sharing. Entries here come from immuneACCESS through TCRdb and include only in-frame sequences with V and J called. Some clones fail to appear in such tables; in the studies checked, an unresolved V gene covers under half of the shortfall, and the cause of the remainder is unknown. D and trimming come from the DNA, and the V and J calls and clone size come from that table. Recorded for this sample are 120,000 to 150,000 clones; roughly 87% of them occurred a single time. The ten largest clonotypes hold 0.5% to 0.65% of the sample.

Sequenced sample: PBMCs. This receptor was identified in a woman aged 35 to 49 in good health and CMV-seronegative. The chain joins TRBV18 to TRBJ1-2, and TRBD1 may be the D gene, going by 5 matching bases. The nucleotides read TGTGCCAGCTCCTCCGGGACTTATGGCTACACCTTC. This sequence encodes CASSSGTYGYTF. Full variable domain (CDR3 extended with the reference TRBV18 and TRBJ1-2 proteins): NAGVMQNPRHLVRRRGQEARLRCSPMKGHSHVYWYRQLPEEGLKFMVYLQKENIIDESGMPKERFSAEFPKEGPSILRIQQVVRGDSAAYFCASSSGTYGYTFGSGTRLTVV.